A selection of T cell receptor beta chains follows, all from one sample in a study of blood T cell repertoires in COVID-19. TCRdb's copy holds only in-frame clones and misses some; the assay was immunoSEQ multiplex PCR. The sample has about 76,000 clones; 65% to 90% are singletons. The sample was peripheral blood. These receptors were collected from a human donor in a cohort sampled during active COVID-19. Each CDR3 is given with its conserved first and last residue. Fields, in order: V gene, J gene, D gene, clone size, CDR3 protein, CDR3 DNA. D genes are given only for firm matches. Clone size is stated in some rows and not others, as once, few, many or a class when expanded.

>TRBV14|TRBJ2-5|TRBD2|.
CASSQLAGAEETQYF
TGTGCCAGCAGCCAACTAGCGGGAGCTGAAGAGACCCAGTACTTC
>TRBV28|TRBJ1-5|TRBD1|few
CASWGTGKGSQPQHF
TGTGCCTCCTGGGGGACAGGGAAGGGGTCTCAGCCCCAGCATTTT
>TRBV3-1/TRBV3-2|TRBJ1-2|.|.
CASSQDSGPGGYTF
TGTGCCAGCAGCCAAGATTCCGGCCCAGGAGGCTACACCTTC
>TRBV7-9|TRBJ2-3|.|once
CASSRTGSSTDTQYF
TGTGCCAGCAGCCGGACGGGGTCTAGCACAGATACGCAGTATTTT
>TRBV5-1|TRBJ1-2|.|.
CASSGTGPNSGGYTF
TGCGCCAGCAGCGGAACCGGGCCTAATAGCGGCGGCTACACCTTC
>TRBV28|TRBJ2-2|.|.
CASRSRAGSNTGELFF
TGTGCCAGCAGATCCCGCGCGGGTTCGAACACCGGGGAGCTGTTTTTT
>TRBV15|TRBJ2-7|TRBD2|.
CATSETGGGYEQYF
TGTGCCACCAGCGAGACTGGGGGGGGCTACGAGCAGTACTTC
>TRBV5-4|TRBJ2-4|TRBD2|once
CASSLDSRAGGKNIQYF
TGTGCCAGCAGCTTGGACTCGAGGGCGGGGGGCAAAAACATTCAGTACTTC
>TRBV7-3|TRBJ2-3|TRBD2|.
CASSSREAGVSDTQYF
TGTGCCAGCAGCTCCCGGGAAGCGGGGGTCTCAGATACGCAGTATTTT
>TRBV28|TRBJ1-2|TRBD1|.
CASSLRDSSYGYTF
TGTGCCAGCAGCCTCCGGGACAGTTCATATGGCTACACCTTC
>TRBV21-1|TRBJ1-4|.|once
CASSKVGGQGEKLFF
TGTGCCAGCAGCAAAGTGGGAGGCCAAGGGGAAAAACTGTTTTTT
>TRBV19|TRBJ1-2|TRBD1|.
CASSLTGTGNYGYTF
TGTGCCAGTAGTTTAACCGGGACAGGGAACTATGGCTACACCTTC
>TRBV6-5|TRBJ2-7|TRBD1|.
CASSYRQGYEQYF
TGTGCCAGCAGTTACCGACAGGGCTACGAGCAGTACTTC
>TRBV7-8|TRBJ2-1|.|.
CASSLAGSYNEQFF
TGTGCCAGCAGCTTAGCGGGCAGCTACAATGAGCAGTTCTTC
>TRBV7-3|TRBJ1-2|.|.
CASSPGQNYGYTF
TGTGCCAGCAGCCCTGGGCAGAACTATGGCTACACCTTC
>TRBV29-1|TRBJ2-1|.|.
CSLTGGGLSYNEQFF
TGCAGCCTAACGGGCGGGGGCCTGTCCTACAATGAGCAGTTCTTC
>TRBV2|TRBJ2-7|.|.
CASLGAHYEQYF
TGTGCCAGCCTAGGGGCCCACTACGAGCAGTACTTC
>TRBV5-4|TRBJ2-1|.|.
CASSWQGRDNEQFF
TGTGCCAGCAGCTGGCAGGGGAGAGACAATGAGCAGTTCTTC
>TRBV20-1|TRBJ2-7|.|.
CSASLEREQYF
TGCAGTGCTAGTCTCGAACGGGAGCAGTACTTC
>TRBV4-1|TRBJ1-5|.|.
CASSQGQTGFDYQPQHF
TGCGCCAGCAGCCAAGGACAAACAGGGTTTGACTATCAGCCCCAGCATTTT
>TRBV6-6|TRBJ2-5|.|once
CASSRDTKETQYF
TGTGCCAGCAGTCGGGACACTAAAGAGACCCAGTACTTC
>TRBV7-9|TRBJ2-6|TRBD2|.
CASTLGGSGANVLTF
TGTGCCAGCACCCTCGGGGGGTCTGGGGCCAACGTCCTGACTTTC
>TRBV28|TRBJ1-1|.|.
CASRRNANTEAFF
TGTGCCAGCAGGAGAAATGCGAACACTGAAGCTTTCTTT
>TRBV19|TRBJ2-5|.|.
CASSPAYSQETQYF
TGTGCCAGTAGTCCCGCCTACTCCCAAGAGACCCAGTACTTC
>TRBV29-1|TRBJ2-3|.|.
CSVDSSSGNTDTQYF
TGCAGCGTTGATTCGAGTAGCGGTAACACAGATACGCAGTATTTT
>TRBV11-3|TRBJ1-5|.|.
CASSLGGMRDQPQHF
TGTGCCAGCAGCTTAGGCGGGATGAGGGATCAGCCCCAGCATTTT
>TRBV4-1|TRBJ2-7|TRBD1|.
CASSQASGTGGFYEQYF
TGCGCCAGCAGCCAAGCAAGCGGGACAGGGGGCTTCTACGAGCAGTACTTC
>TRBV19|TRBJ2-3|.|.
CASTAGMGTNTQYF
TGTGCCAGTACGGCCGGGATGGGCACGAATACGCAGTATTTT
>TRBV27|TRBJ2-6|.|.
CASSPSGGANVLTF
TGTGCCAGCAGCCCCTCCGGGGGGGCCAACGTCCTGACTTTC
>TRBV6-5|TRBJ2-5|TRBD1|.
CASSPTGGIETQYF
TGTGCCAGCAGCCCAACAGGGGGCATCGAGACCCAGTACTTC
>TRBV5-1|TRBJ1-1|TRBD1|.
CASSYDRGTTEAFF
TGCGCCAGCAGTTACGACAGGGGGACCACTGAAGCTTTCTTT
>TRBV3-1/TRBV3-2|TRBJ1-3|TRBD1|.
CASKNRGTARSSGNTIYF
TGTGCCAGCAAAAACAGGGGGACTGCCCGGAGCTCTGGAAACACCATATATTTT
>TRBV4-2|TRBJ1-2|TRBD1|few
CASSQAGQGAGYGYTF
TGTGCCAGCAGCCAAGCGGGACAGGGGGCAGGCTATGGCTACACCTTC
>TRBV12-5|TRBJ1-3|.|medium-sized
CASETRDLGGNTIYF
TGTGCTAGTGAAACCCGGGACTTGGGGGGAAACACCATATATTTT
>TRBV5-1|TRBJ1-5|.|.
CASSLGGGRGNNQPQHF
TGCGCCAGCAGCTTGGGGGGTGGCAGGGGAAACAATCAGCCCCAGCATTTT
>TRBV19|TRBJ2-2|.|.
CASTSSAGARTGELFF
TGTGCCAGTACCTCATCGGCGGGGGCAAGGACCGGGGAGCTGTTTTTT
>TRBV9|TRBJ2-3|TRBD1|.
CASSVAPGGQVRTDTQYF
TGTGCCAGCAGCGTAGCACCCGGGGGACAGGTTCGCACGGATACGCAGTATTTT
>TRBV5-6|TRBJ2-7|TRBD2|few
CASSFYPGGSSYEQYF
TGTGCCAGCAGCTTTTATCCGGGGGGTAGCTCCTACGAGCAGTACTTC
>TRBV3-1/TRBV3-2|TRBJ2-6|.|.
CASSQGLRDSGANVLTF
TGTGCCAGCAGCCAAGGGCTGAGGGACTCTGGGGCCAACGTCCTGACTTTC
>TRBV5-1|TRBJ1-2|TRBD1|.
CASSPPSGGGTYGYTF
TGCGCCAGCAGCCCTCCCTCAGGGGGAGGAACCTATGGCTACACCTTC